A selection of T cell receptor beta chains follows, all from one sample in a study of human T cells and chemical hapten exposure. MiXCR, applied by TCRdb to the RACE reads, yields one record per CDR3 protein. The profile shows roughly 38,000 distinct CDR3 sequences, 9.5% of them singletons. This specimen consisted of whole blood, obtained in connection with sensitization to the hapten diphenylcyclopropenone (DPC). Receptor source: a man aged 50-60 years with alopecia areata. Some clones in this sample may be carry-over from other donors' samples. CDR3s include the opening cysteine and the closing phenylalanine or tryptophan. D genes are given only for firm matches. Clone size is stated in some rows and not others, as once, few, many or a class when expanded.

v_call: TRBV7-7; j_call: TRBJ1-3; d_call: TRBD1; clone_size: few; cdr3_aa: CASRGAEGNTIYF; cdr3_nt: TGTGCTAGCAGGGGGGCAGAGGGAAACACCATATATTTT
v_call: TRBV10-3; j_call: TRBJ2-7; d_call: TRBD2; clone_size: -; cdr3_aa: CAISVTSGAGYEQYF; cdr3_nt: TGTGCCATCAGTGTTACTAGCGGGGCCGGGTACGAGCAGTACTTC
v_call: TRBV20-1; j_call: TRBJ1-4; d_call: -; clone_size: many; cdr3_aa: CSARRGLSDEKLFF; cdr3_nt: TGCAGTGCTAGAAGGGGCCTGAGCGATGAAAAACTGTTTTTT
v_call: TRBV10-3; j_call: TRBJ2-3; d_call: TRBD2; clone_size: few; cdr3_aa: CAISDSQRGVNTQYF; cdr3_nt: TGTGCCATCAGTGACTCCCAACGGGGGGTAAATACGCAGTATTTT
v_call: TRBV10-1; j_call: TRBJ2-7; d_call: -; clone_size: -; cdr3_aa: CASSGSLTARTYEQYF; cdr3_nt: TGCGCCAGCAGTGGCTCATTGACAGCAAGAACCTACGAGCAGTACTTC
v_call: TRBV9; j_call: TRBJ2-1; d_call: -; clone_size: few; cdr3_aa: CASSVATSSYNEQFF; cdr3_nt: TGTGCCAGCAGCGTAGCGACTAGCTCCTACAATGAGCAGTTCTTC
v_call: TRBV28; j_call: TRBJ2-7; d_call: -; clone_size: many; cdr3_aa: CASSARRETYEQYF; cdr3_nt: TGTGCCAGCTCCGCCCGGAGGGAGACCTACGAGCAGTACTTC
v_call: TRBV6-2/TRBV6-3; j_call: TRBJ2-2; d_call: -; clone_size: -; cdr3_aa: CASRTELRGVRQANGRFF; cdr3_nt: TGTGCCAGCAGAACAGAGTTACGAGGCGTTCGGCAGGCGAATGGGCGGTTTTTT
v_call: TRBV10-1; j_call: TRBJ1-2; d_call: -; clone_size: few; cdr3_aa: CASSEAGVDYGYTF; cdr3_nt: TGCGCCAGCAGTGAGGCGGGAGTGGACTATGGCTACACCTTC
v_call: TRBV15; j_call: TRBJ1-2; d_call: TRBD1; clone_size: -; cdr3_aa: CATSRDSGGNYGYTF; cdr3_nt: TGTGCCACCAGCAGAGATTCAGGGGGCAACTATGGCTACACCTTC
v_call: TRBV25-1; j_call: TRBJ2-7; d_call: TRBD1; clone_size: few; cdr3_aa: CASSALTGSEQYF; cdr3_nt: TGTGCCAGCAGTGCTTTGACAGGGAGCGAGCAGTACTTC
v_call: TRBV29-1; j_call: TRBJ1-5; d_call: -; clone_size: -; cdr3_aa: CSVVGGPGNQPQHF; cdr3_nt: TGCAGCGTTGTTGGGGGGCCGGGCAATCAGCCCCAGCATTTT
v_call: TRBV7-2; j_call: TRBJ2-2; d_call: -; clone_size: few; cdr3_aa: CASSLAEGLRTGELFF; cdr3_nt: TGTGCCAGCAGCTTAGCGGAAGGCCTACGCACCGGGGAGCTGTTTTTT
v_call: TRBV27; j_call: TRBJ2-1; d_call: -; clone_size: -; cdr3_aa: CASSSRLEHNEQFF; cdr3_nt: TGTGCCAGCAGTTCTCGACTAGAGCACAATGAGCAGTTCTTC
v_call: TRBV29-1; j_call: TRBJ2-7; d_call: -; clone_size: many; cdr3_aa: CSVEDYAGSYEQYF; cdr3_nt: TGCAGCGTTGAAGATTACGCAGGGAGTTACGAGCAGTACTTC
v_call: TRBV20-1; j_call: TRBJ2-7; d_call: TRBD2; clone_size: -; cdr3_aa: CSARDVGTSGFHEQYF; cdr3_nt: TGCAGTGCTAGAGATGTCGGGACTAGCGGCTTCCACGAGCAGTACTTC
v_call: TRBV2; j_call: TRBJ2-1; d_call: -; clone_size: -; cdr3_aa: CASSEDYAAGEQFF; cdr3_nt: TGTGCCAGCAGTGAAGACTACGCAGCGGGTGAGCAGTTCTTC
v_call: TRBV20-1; j_call: TRBJ1-4; d_call: -; clone_size: many; cdr3_aa: CSARSVATNEKLFF; cdr3_nt: TGCAGTGCTAGGAGCGTCGCAACTAATGAAAAACTGTTTTTT
v_call: TRBV3-1; j_call: TRBJ2-2; d_call: TRBD1; clone_size: -; cdr3_aa: CASSQIGTATGELFF; cdr3_nt: TGTGCCAGCAGCCAAATTGGGACAGCCACCGGGGAGCTGTTTTTT
v_call: TRBV5-3; j_call: TRBJ2-3; d_call: TRBD2; clone_size: many; cdr3_aa: CARSPLAGGGRTDTQYF; cdr3_nt: TGTGCCAGAAGCCCCCTAGCTGGGGGAGGGCGTACAGATACGCAGTATTTT
v_call: TRBV29-1; j_call: TRBJ2-5; d_call: TRBD2; clone_size: -; cdr3_aa: CSASRLAGNQETQYF; cdr3_nt: TGCAGCGCCTCACGACTAGCGGGAAACCAAGAGACCCAGTACTTC
v_call: TRBV2; j_call: TRBJ2-1; d_call: TRBD2; clone_size: many; cdr3_aa: CASRDQTSGRAINEQFF; cdr3_nt: TGTGCCAGCAGAGACCAGACTAGCGGGAGGGCAATAAATGAGCAGTTCTTC
v_call: TRBV7-8; j_call: TRBJ2-7; d_call: -; clone_size: many; cdr3_aa: CASSLVGAEQYF; cdr3_nt: TGTGCCAGCAGCTTGGTAGGGGCCGAGCAGTACTTC
v_call: TRBV29-1; j_call: TRBJ1-1; d_call: -; clone_size: many; cdr3_aa: CSVVSSTLSMNTEAFF; cdr3_nt: TGCAGCGTTGTGAGTAGCACCTTATCCATGAACACTGAAGCTTTCTTT
v_call: TRBV29-1; j_call: TRBJ2-1; d_call: -; clone_size: -; cdr3_aa: CSVESGAVGNEQFF; cdr3_nt: TGCAGCGTTGAGTCTGGGGCGGTTGGCAATGAGCAGTTCTTC
v_call: TRBV3-1; j_call: TRBJ1-2; d_call: -; clone_size: many; cdr3_aa: CASSSVFVGGTADYGYTF; cdr3_nt: TGTGCCAGCAGTTCGGTTTTTGTCGGGGGTACGGCGGACTATGGCTACACCTTC
v_call: TRBV20-1; j_call: TRBJ1-2; d_call: -; clone_size: few; cdr3_aa: CSASQQTGYTF; cdr3_nt: TGCAGTGCTAGCCAGCAGACAGGCTACACCTTC
v_call: TRBV15; j_call: TRBJ2-5; d_call: -; clone_size: few; cdr3_aa: CATSRDPTTAGETQYF; cdr3_nt: TGTGCCACCAGCAGAGACCCCACGACGGCCGGAGAGACCCAGTACTTC
v_call: TRBV24-1; j_call: TRBJ2-3; d_call: TRBD2; clone_size: few; cdr3_aa: CATSDFASGSNTDTQYF; cdr3_nt: TGTGCCACCAGTGATTTTGCCAGCGGGAGTAACACAGATACGCAGTATTTT
v_call: TRBV29-1; j_call: TRBJ1-1; d_call: -; clone_size: -; cdr3_aa: CSVQENTEAFF; cdr3_nt: TGCAGCGTTCAGGAGAACACTGAAGCTTTCTTT
v_call: TRBV20-1; j_call: TRBJ2-5; d_call: -; clone_size: -; cdr3_aa: CSARDPLGRNQETQYF; cdr3_nt: TGCAGTGCTAGAGACCCGCTGGGCAGAAACCAAGAGACCCAGTACTTC
v_call: TRBV11-2; j_call: TRBJ2-1; d_call: -; clone_size: -; cdr3_aa: CASSSGLAKEQFF; cdr3_nt: TGTGCCAGCAGCTCCGGGTTGGCGAAAGAGCAGTTCTTC
v_call: TRBV6-2/TRBV6-3; j_call: TRBJ2-1; d_call: TRBD2; clone_size: -; cdr3_aa: CASSGSGGLAGGSERNEQFF; cdr3_nt: TGTGCCAGCAGCGGCTCAGGGGGACTAGCGGGAGGGTCGGAGCGGAATGAGCAGTTCTTC
v_call: TRBV18; j_call: TRBJ1-5; d_call: -; clone_size: -; cdr3_aa: CASSSSTGSNQPQHF; cdr3_nt: TGTGCCAGCTCATCGTCGACAGGTAGCAATCAGCCCCAGCATTTT
v_call: TRBV3-1; j_call: TRBJ1-1; d_call: -; clone_size: many; cdr3_aa: CASQRDSTEAFF; cdr3_nt: TGTGCCAGCCAGCGTGATAGCACTGAAGCTTTCTTT
v_call: TRBV25-1; j_call: TRBJ1-1; d_call: TRBD1; clone_size: many; cdr3_aa: CASGQGSNTEAFF; cdr3_nt: TGTGCCAGTGGACAGGGGTCGAACACTGAAGCTTTCTTT
v_call: TRBV27; j_call: TRBJ2-2; d_call: -; clone_size: many; cdr3_aa: CASSPLLAGTGELFF; cdr3_nt: TGTGCCAGCAGTCCACTTCTGGCTGGCACCGGGGAGCTGTTTTTT
v_call: TRBV6-5; j_call: TRBJ2-6; d_call: -; clone_size: many; cdr3_aa: CASSYEGNSGANVLTF; cdr3_nt: TGTGCCAGCAGTTACGAGGGGAACTCTGGGGCCAACGTCCTGACTTTC
v_call: TRBV27; j_call: TRBJ2-2; d_call: TRBD2; clone_size: many; cdr3_aa: CASSPGTSGTGELFF; cdr3_nt: TGTGCCAGCAGTCCCGGGACTAGCGGAACCGGGGAGCTGTTTTTT
v_call: TRBV19; j_call: TRBJ1-5; d_call: TRBD1; clone_size: medium-sized; cdr3_aa: CASSKTGASNQPQHF; cdr3_nt: TGTGCCAGTAGTAAGACAGGGGCGAGCAATCAGCCCCAGCATTTT
v_call: TRBV7-9; j_call: TRBJ1-1; d_call: TRBD1; clone_size: few; cdr3_aa: CASSSGTGGETEAFF; cdr3_nt: TGTGCCAGCAGCTCCGGGACAGGGGGCGAGACTGAAGCTTTCTTT
v_call: TRBV9; j_call: TRBJ2-1; d_call: -; clone_size: -; cdr3_aa: CASSPLTSTRNEQFF; cdr3_nt: TGTGCCAGCAGCCCCCTTACCTCAACTCGGAATGAGCAGTTCTTC
v_call: TRBV6-1; j_call: TRBJ1-6; d_call: -; clone_size: many; cdr3_aa: CASRGNPPLHF; cdr3_nt: TGTGCCAGCAGGGGCAATCCACCCCTCCACTTT
v_call: TRBV20-1; j_call: TRBJ2-3; d_call: TRBD2; clone_size: -; cdr3_aa: CSALAGATDTRYF; cdr3_nt: TGCAGTGCCTTAGCGGGAGCCACAGATACGCGGTATTTT
v_call: TRBV7-8; j_call: TRBJ2-3; d_call: -; clone_size: many; cdr3_aa: CASSWVGTTDTQYF; cdr3_nt: TGTGCCAGCAGCTGGGTGGGAACCACAGATACGCAGTATTTT
v_call: TRBV4-3; j_call: TRBJ2-1; d_call: -; clone_size: -; cdr3_aa: CASSQDRGRVAEQFF; cdr3_nt: TGCGCCAGCAGCCAAGACAGGGGTAGAGTCGCTGAGCAGTTCTTC